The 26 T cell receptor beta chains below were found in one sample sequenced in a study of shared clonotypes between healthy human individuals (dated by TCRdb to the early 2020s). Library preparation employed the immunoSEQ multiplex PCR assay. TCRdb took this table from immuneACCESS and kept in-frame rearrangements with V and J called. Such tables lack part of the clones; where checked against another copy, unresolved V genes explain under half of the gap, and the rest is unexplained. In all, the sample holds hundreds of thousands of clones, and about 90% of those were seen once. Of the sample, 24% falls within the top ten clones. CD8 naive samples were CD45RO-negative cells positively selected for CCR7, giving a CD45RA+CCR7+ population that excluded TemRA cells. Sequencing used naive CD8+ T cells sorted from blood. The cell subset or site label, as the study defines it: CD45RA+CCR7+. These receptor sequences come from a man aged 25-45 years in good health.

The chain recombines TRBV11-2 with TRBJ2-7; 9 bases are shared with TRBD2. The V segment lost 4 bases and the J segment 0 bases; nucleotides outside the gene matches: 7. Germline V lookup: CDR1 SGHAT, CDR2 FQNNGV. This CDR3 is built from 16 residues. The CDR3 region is CASSSRLAGNSYEQYF. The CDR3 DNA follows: TGTGCCAGCAGCTCCCGCCTAGCGGGGAACTCCTACGAGCAGTACTTC.

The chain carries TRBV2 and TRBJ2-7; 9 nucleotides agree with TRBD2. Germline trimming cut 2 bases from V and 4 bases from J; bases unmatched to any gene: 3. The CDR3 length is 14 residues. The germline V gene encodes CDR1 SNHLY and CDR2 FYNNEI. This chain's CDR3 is CASSEFSGSYEQYF. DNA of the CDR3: TGTGCCAGCAGTGAATTTAGCGGGAGTTACGAGCAGTACTTC.

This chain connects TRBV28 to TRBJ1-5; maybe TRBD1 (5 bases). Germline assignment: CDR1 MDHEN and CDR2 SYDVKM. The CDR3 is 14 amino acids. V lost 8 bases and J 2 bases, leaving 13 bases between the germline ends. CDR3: CASHRGEGNQPQHF. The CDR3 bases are TGTGCCAGCCATAGAGGGGAGGGCAATCAGCCCCAGCATTTT.

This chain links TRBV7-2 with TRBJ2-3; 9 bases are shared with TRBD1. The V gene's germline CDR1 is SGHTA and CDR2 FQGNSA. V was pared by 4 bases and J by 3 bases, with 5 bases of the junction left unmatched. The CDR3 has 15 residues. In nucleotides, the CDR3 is TGTGCCAGCAGCTACCGGGACAGGGTAACAGATACGCAGTATTTT. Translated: CASSYRDRVTDTQYF.

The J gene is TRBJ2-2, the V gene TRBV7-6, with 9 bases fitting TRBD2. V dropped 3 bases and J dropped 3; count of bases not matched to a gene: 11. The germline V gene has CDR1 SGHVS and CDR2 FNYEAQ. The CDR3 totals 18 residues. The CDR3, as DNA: TGTGCCAGCAGCTTCCCCGCGGGAGGGGAGGGGGACACCGGGGAGCTGTTTTTT. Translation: CASSFPAGGEGDTGELFF. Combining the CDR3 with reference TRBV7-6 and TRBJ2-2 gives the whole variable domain GAGVSQSPRYKVTKRGQDVALRCDPISGHVSLYWYRQALGQGPEFLTYFNYEAQQDKSGLPNDRFSAERPEGSISTLTIQRTEQRDSAMYRCASSFPAGGEGDTGELFFGEGSRLTVL.

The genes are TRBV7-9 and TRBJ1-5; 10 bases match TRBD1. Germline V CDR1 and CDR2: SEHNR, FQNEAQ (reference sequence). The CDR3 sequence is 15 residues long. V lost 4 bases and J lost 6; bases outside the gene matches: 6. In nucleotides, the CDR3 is TGTGCCAGCAGCTCCAAACGGGACAGGGGTCAGCCCCAGCATTTT. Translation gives CASSSKRDRGQPQHF.

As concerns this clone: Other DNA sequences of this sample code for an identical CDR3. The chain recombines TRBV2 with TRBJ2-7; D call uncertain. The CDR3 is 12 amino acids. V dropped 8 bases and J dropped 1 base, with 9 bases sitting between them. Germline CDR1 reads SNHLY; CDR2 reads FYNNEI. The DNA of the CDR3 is TGTGCCAGCCGGGCGTCTTCCTACGAGCAGTACTTC. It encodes CASRASSYEQYF. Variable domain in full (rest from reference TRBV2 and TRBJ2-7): EPEVTQTPSHQVTQMGQEVILRCVPISNHLYFYWYRQILGQKVEFLVSFYNNEISEKSEIFDDQFSVERPDGSNFTLKIRSTKLEDSAMYFCASRASSYEQYFGPGTRLTVT.

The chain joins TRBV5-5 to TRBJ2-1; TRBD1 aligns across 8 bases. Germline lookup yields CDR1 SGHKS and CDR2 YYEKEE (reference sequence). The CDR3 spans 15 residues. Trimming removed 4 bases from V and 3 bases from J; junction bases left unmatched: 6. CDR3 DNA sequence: TGTGCCAGCAGCCTAGCAGGGGGCGGCTACAATGAGCAGTTCTTC. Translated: CASSLAGGGYNEQFF.

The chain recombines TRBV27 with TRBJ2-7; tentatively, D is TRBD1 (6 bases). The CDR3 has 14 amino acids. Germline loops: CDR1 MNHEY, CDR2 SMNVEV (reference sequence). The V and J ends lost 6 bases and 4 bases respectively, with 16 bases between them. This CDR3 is CASRGRQGPYEQYF. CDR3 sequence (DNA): TGTGCCAGCAGGGGTCGGCAGGGGCCTTACGAGCAGTACTTC.

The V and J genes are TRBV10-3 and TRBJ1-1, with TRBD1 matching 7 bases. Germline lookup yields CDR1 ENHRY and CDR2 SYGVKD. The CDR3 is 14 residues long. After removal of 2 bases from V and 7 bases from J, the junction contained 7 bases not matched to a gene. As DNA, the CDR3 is TGTGCCATCAGTGAGGCAGGGGGAGGAGGTGAAGCTTTCTTT. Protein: CAISEAGGGGEAFF.

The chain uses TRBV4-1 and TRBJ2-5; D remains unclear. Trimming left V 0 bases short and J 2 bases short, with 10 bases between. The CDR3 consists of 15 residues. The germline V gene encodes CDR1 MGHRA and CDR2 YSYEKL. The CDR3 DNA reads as TGCGCCAGCAGCCAAGAATGGGGTGCACAAGAGACCCAGTACTTC. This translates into CASSQEWGAQETQYF.

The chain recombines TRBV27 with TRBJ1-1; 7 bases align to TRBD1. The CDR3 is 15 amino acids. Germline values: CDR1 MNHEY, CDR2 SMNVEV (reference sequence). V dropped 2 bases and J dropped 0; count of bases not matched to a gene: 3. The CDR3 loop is CASSLQQGMNTEAFF. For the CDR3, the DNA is TGTGCCAGCAGTTTACAACAGGGGATGAACACTGAAGCTTTCTTT.

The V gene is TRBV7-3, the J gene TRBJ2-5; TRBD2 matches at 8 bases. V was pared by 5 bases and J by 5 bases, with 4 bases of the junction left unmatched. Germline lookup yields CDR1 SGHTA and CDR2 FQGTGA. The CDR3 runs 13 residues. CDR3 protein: CASSPTSAETQYF. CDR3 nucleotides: TGTGCCAGCAGCCCGACTAGCGCGGAGACCCAGTACTTC.

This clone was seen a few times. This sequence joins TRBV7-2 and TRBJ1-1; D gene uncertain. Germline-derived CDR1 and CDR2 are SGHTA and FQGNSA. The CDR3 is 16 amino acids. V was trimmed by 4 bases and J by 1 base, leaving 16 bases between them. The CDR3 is CASSSRAPKGNTEAFF. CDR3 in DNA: TGTGCCAGCAGCTCCCGGGCCCCAAAGGGGAACACTGAAGCTTTCTTT.

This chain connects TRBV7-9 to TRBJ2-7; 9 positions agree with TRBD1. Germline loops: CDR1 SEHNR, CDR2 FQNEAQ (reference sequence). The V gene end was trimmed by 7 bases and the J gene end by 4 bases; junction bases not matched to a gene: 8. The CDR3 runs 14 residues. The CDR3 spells CASTGTGPWYEQYF. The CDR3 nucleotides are TGTGCCAGCACTGGGACAGGGCCCTGGTACGAGCAGTACTTC.

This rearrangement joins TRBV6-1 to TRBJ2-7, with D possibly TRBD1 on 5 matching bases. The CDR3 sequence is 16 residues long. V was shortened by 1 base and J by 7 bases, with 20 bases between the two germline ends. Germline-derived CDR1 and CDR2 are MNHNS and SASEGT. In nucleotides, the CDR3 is TGTGCCAGCAGTGAAGTGGAGCCTGCCAGGGCCTGGGAGCAGTACTTC. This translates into CASSEVEPARAWEQYF.

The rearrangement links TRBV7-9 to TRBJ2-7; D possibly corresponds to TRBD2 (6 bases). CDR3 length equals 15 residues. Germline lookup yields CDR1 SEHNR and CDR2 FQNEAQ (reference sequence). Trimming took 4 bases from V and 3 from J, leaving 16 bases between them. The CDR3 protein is CASSSPREKHYEQYF. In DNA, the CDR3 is TGTGCCAGCAGCTCACCCCGGGAGAAACACTACGAGCAGTACTTC.

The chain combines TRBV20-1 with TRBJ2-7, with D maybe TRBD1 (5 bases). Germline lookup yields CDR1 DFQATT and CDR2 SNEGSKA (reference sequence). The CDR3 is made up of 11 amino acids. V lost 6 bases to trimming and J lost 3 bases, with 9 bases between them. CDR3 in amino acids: CSAFDSYEQYF. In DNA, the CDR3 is TGCAGTGCATTCGACAGCTACGAGCAGTACTTC.

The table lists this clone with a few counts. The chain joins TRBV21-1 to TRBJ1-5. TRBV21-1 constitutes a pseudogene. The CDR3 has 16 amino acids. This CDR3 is CASSKDKTWGNQPQHF. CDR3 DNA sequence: TGTGCCAGCAGCAAAGATAAAACATGGGGCAATCAGCCCCAGCATTTT.

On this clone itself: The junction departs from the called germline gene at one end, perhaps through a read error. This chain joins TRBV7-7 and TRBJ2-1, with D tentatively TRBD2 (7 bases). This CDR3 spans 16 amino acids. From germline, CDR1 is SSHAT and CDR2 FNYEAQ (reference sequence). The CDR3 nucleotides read TGTGCTAGCAGCTTATATTTCGGGGGGCGGGACAATGAGCAGTTCTTC. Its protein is CASSLYFGGRDNEQFF.

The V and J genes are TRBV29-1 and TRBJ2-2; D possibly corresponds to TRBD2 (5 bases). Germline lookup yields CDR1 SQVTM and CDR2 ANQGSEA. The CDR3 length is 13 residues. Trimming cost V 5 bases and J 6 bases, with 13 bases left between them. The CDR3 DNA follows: TGCAGCGTTCTCGGGGTCGTGGCCGGGGAGCTGTTTTTT. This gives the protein CSVLGVVAGELFF.

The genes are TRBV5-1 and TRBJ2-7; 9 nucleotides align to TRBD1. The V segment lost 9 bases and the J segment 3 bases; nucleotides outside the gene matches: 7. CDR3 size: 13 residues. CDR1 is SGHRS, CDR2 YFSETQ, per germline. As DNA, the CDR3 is TGCGCCACCAGAGGGACAGGGAGCTACGAGCAGTACTTC. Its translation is CATRGTGSYEQYF. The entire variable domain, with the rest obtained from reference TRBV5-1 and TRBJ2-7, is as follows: KAGVTQTPRYLIKTRGQQVTLSCSPISGHRSVSWYQQTPGQGLQFLFEYFSETQRNKGNFPGRFSGRQFSNSRSEMNVSTLELGDSALYLCATRGTGSYEQYFGPGTRLTVT.

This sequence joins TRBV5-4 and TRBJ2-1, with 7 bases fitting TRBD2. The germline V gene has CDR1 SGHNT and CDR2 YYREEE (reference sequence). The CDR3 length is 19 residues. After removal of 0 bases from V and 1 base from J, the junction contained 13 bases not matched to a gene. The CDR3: CASSLDPLAVAGSYNEQFF. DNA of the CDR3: TGTGCCAGCAGCTTGGACCCGCTAGCGGTGGCGGGGTCCTACAATGAGCAGTTCTTC.

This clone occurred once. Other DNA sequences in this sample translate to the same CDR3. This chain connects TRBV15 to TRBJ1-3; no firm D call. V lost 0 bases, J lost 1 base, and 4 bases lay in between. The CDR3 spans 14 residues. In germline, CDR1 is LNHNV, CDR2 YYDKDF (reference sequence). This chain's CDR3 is CATSRDRSGNTIYF. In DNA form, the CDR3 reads TGTGCCACCAGCAGAGATCGGTCTGGAAACACCATATATTTT.

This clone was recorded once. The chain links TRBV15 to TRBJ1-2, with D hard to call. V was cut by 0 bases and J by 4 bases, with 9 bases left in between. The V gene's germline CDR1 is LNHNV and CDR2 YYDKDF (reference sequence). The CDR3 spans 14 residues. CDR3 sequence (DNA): TGTGCCACCAGCAGAGAGGTTGGAGTCTATGGCTACACCTTC. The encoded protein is CATSREVGVYGYTF.

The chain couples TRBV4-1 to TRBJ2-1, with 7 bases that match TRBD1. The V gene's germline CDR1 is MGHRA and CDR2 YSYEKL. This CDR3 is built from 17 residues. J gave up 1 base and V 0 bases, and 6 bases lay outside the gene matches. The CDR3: CASSQDPGTASYNEQFF. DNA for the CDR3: TGCGCCAGCAGCCAAGACCCCGGGACAGCGTCCTACAATGAGCAGTTCTTC.